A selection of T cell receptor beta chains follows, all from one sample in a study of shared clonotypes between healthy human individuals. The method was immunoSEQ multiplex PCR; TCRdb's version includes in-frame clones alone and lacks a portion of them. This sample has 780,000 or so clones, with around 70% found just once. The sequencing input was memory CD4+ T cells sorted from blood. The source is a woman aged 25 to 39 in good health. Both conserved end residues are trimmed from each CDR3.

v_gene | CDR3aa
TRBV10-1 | ASSALGVGGTEAF
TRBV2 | ASSEEEGLDYGYT
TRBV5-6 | ASSSQGWNTEAF
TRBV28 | ASSSAGLGLTQETQY
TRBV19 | ASGTRQGGRETQY
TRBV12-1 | ASNFDHVGYEQY
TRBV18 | ASSQDGYEQY
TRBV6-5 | ASSYSDGPYEQY
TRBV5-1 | ASSLRIGRLQETQY
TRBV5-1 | ASSLETGYGYT
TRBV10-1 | ASSESSGRTYNEQF
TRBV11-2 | ASSRGTSGEQY
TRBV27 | ATSGQFNEQY
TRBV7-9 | ASARGNQPQH
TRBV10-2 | ASSESSWGLETEAF
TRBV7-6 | ASSRQGDQPQH
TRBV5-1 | ASSLAQGGGYT
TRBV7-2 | ASSKGLAGLETQY
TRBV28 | ASSGSGTGYFRGYT
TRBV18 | ASSVDYLSTDTQY
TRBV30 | AWSRGGAGTGELF
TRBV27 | ASRRTSGGYNEQF
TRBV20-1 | SARGATQY
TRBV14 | ASSQSFNYGYT
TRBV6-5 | ASRPGGWDTEAF
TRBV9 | ASSLAGTGVEKLF
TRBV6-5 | ASSYSNREGYT
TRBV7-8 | ASSLELSGELF
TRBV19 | ASRRTQGGEETQY
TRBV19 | ASRSRPRGGEKLF
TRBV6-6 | ASSLGQGGSPLH
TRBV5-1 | ASRRILADNEQF
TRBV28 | ASSSSGSGYT
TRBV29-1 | SAQGYYEQY
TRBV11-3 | ASSTTLAGPH
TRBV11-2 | ASSLGTGYTGELF
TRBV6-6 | ASSYGGITQY
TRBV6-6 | ASSYTTDKNYGYT
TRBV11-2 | ASRREGNEQY
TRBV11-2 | ASSLVTPGADTQY
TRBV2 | ASREHEISNQPQH
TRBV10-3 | AISVFGGVRTEAF
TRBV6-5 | ASRAGTGGAGYT
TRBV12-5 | ASGPHGRADTQY
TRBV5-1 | ASSWSPEY
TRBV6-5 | AVAPGLAREQY
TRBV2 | ASSEWGGYGYT
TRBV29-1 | SVMQGAGELF
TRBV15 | ATSNPAGRQETQY
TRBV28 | ASSYGGSAVDTQY
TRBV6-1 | ASIAGGTANYEQY
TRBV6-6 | ASRTGGRNTGELF
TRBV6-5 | ASSFNRVARGEKLF
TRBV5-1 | ASSQVGGSHEKLF
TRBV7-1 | ASSLNPTGYT